This entry lists 5 T cell receptor beta chains sequenced from one sample in a study of technical replicates of blood from a few donors (dated by TCRdb to about 2017). Libraries were built with the immunoSEQ multiplex PCR assay. Drawn from immuneACCESS, this table holds only the in-frame rearrangements with V and J called that TCRdb kept. Clones are partly lost; checked studies trace under half to an unresolved V gene and leave the rest unexplained. The sample table holds 75,000 or so clones, of which around 93% were seen once. Roughly 0.25% of the sample is in the top ten clones. What was sequenced was T cells isolated from PBMCs. The source is a human donor in good health.

The genes are TRBV15 and TRBJ2-7; 11 bases line up with TRBD2. V dropped 0 bases and J dropped 4; count of bases not matched to a gene: 2. There are 15 residues in the CDR3. The V gene's germline CDR1 is LNHNV and CDR2 YYDKDF (reference sequence). The CDR3 DNA reads TGTGCCACCAGCAGAGAGGCTAGCGGGGGGTACGAGCAGTACTTC. This gives the protein CATSREASGGYEQYF.

The rearrangement uses TRBV25-1 and TRBJ2-5; a weak D match, TRBD1 (5 bases). Germline lookup yields CDR1 MGHDK and CDR2 SYGVNS. The CDR3 is 14 residues long. The V end was cut by 3 bases, the J end by 4 bases, with 12 bases between. This CDR3 reads CASSDMTARETQYF. The CDR3 nucleotides read TGTGCCAGCAGTGATATGACAGCCCGAGAGACCCAGTACTTC.

V gene TRBV5-6 combines with J gene TRBJ2-2, with D possibly being TRBD2 (6 bases). With 1 base removed from V and 3 bases from J, the gap between germline ends came to 19 bases. The germline gives CDR1 SGHDT, CDR2 YYEEEE. This CDR3 region has 18 residues. The DNA of the CDR3 is TGTGCCAGCAGCTTGAGGCTGCTCTTTCGGGGGTACACCGGGGAGCTGTTTTTT. Its translation: CASSLRLLFRGYTGELFF.

This clone was seen only once. This chain uses TRBV5-1 with TRBJ1-1; D remains unclear. CDR3 length equals 13 residues. The germline CDR1 and CDR2 sequences are SGHRS and YFSETQ. Deletions cut 4 bases from V and 5 bases from J, with 12 bases between. The CDR3 region has the DNA TGCGCCAGCAGCATAACTTCGGGGACTGAAGCTTTCTTT. The encoded protein is CASSITSGTEAFF. Based on the CDR3 plus reference TRBV5-1 and TRBJ1-1, the full variable domain is KAGVTQTPRYLIKTRGQQVTLSCSPISGHRSVSWYQQTPGQGLQFLFEYFSETQRNKGNFPGRFSGRQFSNSRSEMNVSTLELGDSALYLCASSITSGTEAFFGQGTRLTVV.

The rearrangement links TRBV25-1 to TRBJ2-5; no clear D gene. Germline CDR1 is MGHDK and CDR2 is SYGVNS. Between the trimmed V and J ends, which lost 5 bases and 1 base, there was a span of 5 bases. This CDR3 has 12 amino acids. CDR3 loop: CASSFRQETQYF. As DNA, the CDR3 is TGTGCCAGCAGTTTCCGCCAAGAGACCCAGTACTTC.